This TCR beta chain was sequenced for a study of cytomegalovirus exposure and HLA in healthy donors. Use of 60 Vbeta and 13 Jbeta primers characterized the PCR. Sequenced by immunoSEQ multiplex PCR; TCRdb stores in-frame clones only, minus some. The table has 85,000 to 95,000 clones, roughly 69% seen once. The CDR3 has 15 amino acids. Germline CDR1 SGHNT, CDR2 YYREEE (reference sequence). J was trimmed by 4 bases and V by 4 bases; bases with no gene match: 10. The chain links TRBV5-4 to TRBJ2-5; 7 nucleotides align to TRBD1. Sequenced material: PBMCs. The TCR comes from a woman aged 25 to 39 in good health and CMV-seronegative. The CDR3, as DNA: TGTGCCAGCAGCCCCGAGGGGGACAGTGGAGAGACCCAGTACTTC. Translating gives CASSPEGDSGETQYF. Complete variable domain (other parts from reference TRBV5-4 and TRBJ2-5): ETGVTQSPTHLIKTRGQQVTLRCSSQSGHNTVSWYQQALGQGPQFIFQYYREEENGRGNFPPRFSGLQFPNYSSELNVNALELDDSALYLCASSPEGDSGETQYFGPGTRLLVL.